This T cell receptor (beta chain) was sequenced in a study of PD-1 blockade in classical Hodgkin lymphoma. Notes on the study in general: At C4D1, TCR diversity had climbed significantly for CD4+ cells, though not for CD8+ cells. Undefined causes, possibly disease activity or prior therapy, underlie the repertoire differences.

The sample's time point: cycle 4 day 1 (C4D1), after less than seven weeks of nivolumab. Relapse after autologous stem cell transplantation occurred in every patient, and brentuximab vedotin exposure varied. Germline CDR1 SGHTA, CDR2 FQGNSA. The CDR3 is made up of 13 amino acids. V lost 1 base and J 7 bases, leaving 10 bases between the germline ends. Sequenced by immunoSEQ multiplex PCR; TCRdb stores in-frame clones only, minus some. Among tens of thousands of clones, about nine tenths were seen once, and the ten largest hold about 2.9%. As regards this clone: Its antigen is as yet unknown.

This TCR came from a human donor with classical Hodgkin lymphoma. The chain recombines TRBV7-2 with TRBJ2-5; weak D call: TRBD2 (5 bases). The source material was peripheral blood mononuclear cells (PBMCs), sampled before the fourth cycle of nivolumab. The chain's CDR3 is CASSLVRGGTQYF. CDR3 in DNA: TGTGCCAGCAGCTTAGTGCGTGGAGGGACCCAGTACTTC.